These T cell receptor beta chains were read from a single sample in a study of blood T cell repertoires in COVID-19. Assay: immunoSEQ multiplex PCR; the TCRdb copy retains only in-frame clones and omits some. Among 450,000 to 600,000 clones listed, 87% were seen once. Sequencing was carried out using PBMCs or T cells enriched from blood (not recorded which). The receptors were gathered from a woman in her late teens or twenties who had recovered from COVID-19. Each CDR3 is given with its conserved first and last residue. D genes are given only for firm matches. Some rows mark clone size as missing; the rest say once, few, many or name a class of expanded clone.

>TRBJ1-1|TRBV5-5|TRBD1|-
TGTGCCAGCAGCGACAGGGACACCCTGAACACTGAAGCTTTCTTT
CASSDRDTLNTEAFF
>TRBJ1-2|TRBV19|TRBD1|-
TGTGCCAGTAGCCCTCGGAAGCTAGGACAGGGCTTTGACTATGGCTACACCTTC
CASSPRKLGQGFDYGYTF
>TRBJ1-2|TRBV10-3|-|-
TGTGCCATCAGCCCTACAGGGTTCACAGCTAACTATGGCTACACCTTC
CAISPTGFTANYGYTF
>TRBJ2-2|TRBV18|TRBD1|-
TGTGCCAGCTCACCGACAGGGTCCGGGGAGCTGTTTTTT
CASSPTGSGELFF
>TRBJ1-2|TRBV28|-|few
TGTGCCAGCAGTTTTCAGGCCGGCTATGGCTACACCTTC
CASSFQAGYGYTF
>TRBJ1-4|TRBV9|TRBD1|-
TGTGCCAGCAGCCCTGGACAGGCCCCTGATGAAAAACTGTTTTTT
CASSPGQAPDEKLFF
>TRBJ2-3|TRBV28|-|-
TGTGCCAGCAGTTTTGTAGACAGCTACACAGATACGCAGTATTTT
CASSFVDSYTDTQYF
>TRBJ2-6|TRBV15|-|many
TGTGCCACCAGCCCCCAGGGGCCATCCTCTGGGGCCAACGTCCTGACTTTC
CATSPQGPSSGANVLTF
>TRBJ2-1|TRBV24-1|-|-
TGTGCCACCAGTGCGGCAGGGTCCTACAATGAGCAGTTCTTC
CATSAAGSYNEQFF
>TRBJ2-5|TRBV27|-|once
TGTGCCAGCAGCAAACAGACAGCTCAAGAGACCCAGTACTTC
CASSKQTAQETQYF
>TRBJ1-2|TRBV7-8|TRBD1|-
TGTGCCAGCAGCCCAGCGGGACAGAATGGCTACACCTTC
CASSPAGQNGYTF
>TRBJ1-1|TRBV27|-|few
TGTGCCAGCAGTTTAACGAGGCCCGGGGGAGCTTTCTTT
CASSLTRPGGAFF
>TRBJ1-6|TRBV3-1/TRBV3-2|-|-
TGTGCCAGCAGCCGTAAAGGGGGACATGCACCCCTCCACTTT
CASSRKGGHAPLHF
>TRBJ2-1|TRBV10-3|-|-
TGTGCCATCAGTGAGTCGAGCGGCAGGGGGGCGGTCAATGAGCAGTTCTTC
CAISESSGRGAVNEQFF
>TRBJ1-5|TRBV25-1|-|-
TGTGCCAGCAGTGAATCTGACAGGCCTAATCAGCCCCAGCATTTT
CASSESDRPNQPQHF
>TRBJ2-2|TRBV6-9|TRBD2|-
TGTGCCAGCAGTTACGGGGGGGCCGACTTCGGGGAGCTGTTTTTT
CASSYGGADFGELFF
>TRBJ2-2|TRBV11-2|-|-
TGTGCCAGCAGCTTAGGAGTAGCGGCGAACACCGGGGAGCTGTTTTTT
CASSLGVAANTGELFF
>TRBJ1-3|TRBV2|TRBD1|-
TGTGCCAGCGGGAAGGGGGACAGAACTGGAAACACCATATATTTT
CASGKGDRTGNTIYF
>TRBJ2-3|TRBV27|TRBD1|-
TGTGCCAGCAGTTGGACAGGGGGCGCAACAGATACGCAGTATTTT
CASSWTGGATDTQYF
>TRBJ1-1|TRBV6-5|-|-
TGTGCCAGCCATGAAACTGTCGACACTGAAGCTTTCTTT
CASHETVDTEAFF
>TRBJ2-2|TRBV3-1/TRBV3-2|-|-
TGTGCCAGCACGAGCAGGGGTAACGGGGAGCTGTTTTTT
CASTSRGNGELFF
>TRBJ1-2|TRBV5-1|TRBD1|-
TGCGCCAGCAGCTTGGAGGGGGCAGATGATGGCTACACCTTC
CASSLEGADDGYTF